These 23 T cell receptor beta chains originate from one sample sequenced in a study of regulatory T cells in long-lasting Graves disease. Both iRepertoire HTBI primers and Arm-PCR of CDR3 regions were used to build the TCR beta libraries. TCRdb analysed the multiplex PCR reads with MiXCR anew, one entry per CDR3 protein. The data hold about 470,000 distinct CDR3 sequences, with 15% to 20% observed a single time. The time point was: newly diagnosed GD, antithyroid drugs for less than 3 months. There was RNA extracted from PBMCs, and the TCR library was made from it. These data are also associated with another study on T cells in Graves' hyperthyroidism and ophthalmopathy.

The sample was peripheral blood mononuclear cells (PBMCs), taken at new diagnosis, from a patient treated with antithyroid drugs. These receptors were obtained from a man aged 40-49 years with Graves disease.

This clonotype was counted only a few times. This chain's CDR3 is CAWSVVAANTGELFF. The CDR3 bases are TGTGCCTGGAGTGTTGTAGCGGCGAACACCGGGGAGCTGTTTTTT. The chain combines TRBV30 with TRBJ2-2; D is perhaps TRBD2 (6 bases). This CDR3 contains 15 residues. Trimming took off 0 bases at V and 0 bases at J, with 8 bases between the two ends. Per germline, CDR1 GTSNPN and CDR2 SVGIG (reference sequence).

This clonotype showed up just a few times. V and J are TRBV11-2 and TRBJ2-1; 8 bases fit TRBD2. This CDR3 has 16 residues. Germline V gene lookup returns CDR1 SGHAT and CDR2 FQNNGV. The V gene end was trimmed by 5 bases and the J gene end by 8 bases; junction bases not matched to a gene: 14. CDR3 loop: CASSRISRGGPYEQFF. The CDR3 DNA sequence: TGTGCCAGCAGCCGAATATCTCGGGGGGGCCCCTATGAGCAGTTCTTC.

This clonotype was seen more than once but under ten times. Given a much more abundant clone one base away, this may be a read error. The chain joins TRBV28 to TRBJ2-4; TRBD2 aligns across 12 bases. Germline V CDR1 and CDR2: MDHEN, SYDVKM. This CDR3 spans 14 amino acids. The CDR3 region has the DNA TGTGCCAGCAGTTTATCTGGACTAGCGGGAAACGCGTTCTTC. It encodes CASSLSGLAGNAFF.

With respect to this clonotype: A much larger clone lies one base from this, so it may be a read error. CDR3 in DNA: TGCAGCGTTGTGGACAGGGGGGCCAGCTCCTACGAGCAGTACTTC. Protein product: CSVVDRGASSYEQYF. This chain uses TRBV29-1 with TRBJ2-7, with 10 bases lining up with TRBD1. Looked up from germline, CDR1 is SQVTM and CDR2 is ANQGSEA. CDR3 length: 15 residues. J was trimmed by 0 bases and V by 4 bases; bases with no gene match: 6.

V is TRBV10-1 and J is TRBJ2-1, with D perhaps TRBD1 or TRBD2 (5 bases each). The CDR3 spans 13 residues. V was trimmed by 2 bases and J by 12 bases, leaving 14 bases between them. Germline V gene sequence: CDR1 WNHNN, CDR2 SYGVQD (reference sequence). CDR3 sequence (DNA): TGCGCCAGCAGTGAGGACCTTGGGGGTCTGCAGTTCTTC. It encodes CASSEDLGGLQFF.

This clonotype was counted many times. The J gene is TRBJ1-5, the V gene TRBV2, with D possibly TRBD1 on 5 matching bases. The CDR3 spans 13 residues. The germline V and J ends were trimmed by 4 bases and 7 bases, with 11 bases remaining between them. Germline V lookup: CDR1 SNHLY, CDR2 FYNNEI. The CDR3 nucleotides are TGTGCCAGCAGTGGAACAGGCGACCAGCCCCAGCATTTT. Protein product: CASSGTGDQPQHF.

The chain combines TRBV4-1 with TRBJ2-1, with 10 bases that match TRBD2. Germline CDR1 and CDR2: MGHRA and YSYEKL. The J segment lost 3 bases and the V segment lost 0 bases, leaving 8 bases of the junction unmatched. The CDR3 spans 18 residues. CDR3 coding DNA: TGCGCCAGCAGCCAAGAAGGGCTAGCGGGAGTTTTCTACAATGAGCAGTTCTTC. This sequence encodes CASSQEGLAGVFYNEQFF.

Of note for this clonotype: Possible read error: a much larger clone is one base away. CDR3 nucleotide sequence: TGTGCCAGCAAGGACGTTACCTACGAGCAGTACTTC. It is translated as CASKDVTYEQYF. The chain carries TRBV2 and TRBJ2-7; D is unresolved. Trimming removed 7 bases from V and 2 bases from J, with 9 bases in between. Germline CDR1 is SNHLY and CDR2 is FYNNEI. This CDR3 is 12 amino acids long.

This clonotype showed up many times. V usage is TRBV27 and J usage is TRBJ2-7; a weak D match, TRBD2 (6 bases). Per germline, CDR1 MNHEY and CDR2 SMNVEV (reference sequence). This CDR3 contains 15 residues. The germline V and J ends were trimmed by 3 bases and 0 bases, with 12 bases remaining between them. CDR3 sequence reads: CASSLRWGDSYEQYF. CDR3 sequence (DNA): TGTGCCAGCAGTTTGCGGTGGGGGGACTCCTACGAGCAGTACTTC.

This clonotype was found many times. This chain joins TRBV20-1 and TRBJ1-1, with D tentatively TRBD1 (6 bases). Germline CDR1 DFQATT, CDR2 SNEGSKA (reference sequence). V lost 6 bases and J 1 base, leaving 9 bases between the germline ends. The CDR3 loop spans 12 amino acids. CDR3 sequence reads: CSAKGGNTEAFF. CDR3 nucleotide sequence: TGCAGTGCCAAAGGGGGGAACACTGAAGCTTTCTTT.

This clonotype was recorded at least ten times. CDR3 protein: CATSDLPTGGAFF. As DNA, the CDR3 is TGTGCCACCAGTGATTTACCGACAGGCGGAGCTTTCTTT. The rearrangement links TRBV24-1 to TRBJ1-1, with D perhaps TRBD1 (6 bases). CDR1 and CDR2 from the germline V gene are KGHDR and SFDVKD. CDR3 length equals 13 residues. The V gene lost 1 base and the J gene lost 10 bases, with 12 bases spanning the gap.

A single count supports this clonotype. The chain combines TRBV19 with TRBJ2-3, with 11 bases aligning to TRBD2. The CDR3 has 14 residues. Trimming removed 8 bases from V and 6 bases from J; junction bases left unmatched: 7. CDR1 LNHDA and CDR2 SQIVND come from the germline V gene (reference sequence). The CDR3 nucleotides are TGTGCCAGTGGGACTAGCGGAGTGCCGGATACGCAGTATTTT. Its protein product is CASGTSGVPDTQYF. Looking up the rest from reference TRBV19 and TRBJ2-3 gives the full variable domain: DGGITQSPKYLFRKEGQNVTLSCEQNLNHDAMYWYRQDPGQGLRLIYYSQIVNDFQKGDIAEGYSVSREKKESFPLTVTSAQKNPTAFYLCASGTSGVPDTQYFGPGTRLTVL.

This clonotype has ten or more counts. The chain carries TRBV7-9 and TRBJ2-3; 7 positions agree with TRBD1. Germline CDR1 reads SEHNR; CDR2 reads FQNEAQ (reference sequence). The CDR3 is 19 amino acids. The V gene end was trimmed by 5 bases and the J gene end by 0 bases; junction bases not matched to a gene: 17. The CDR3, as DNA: TGTGCCAGCAGCCCCCACGGGGACAGCTATCGACCCAGCACAGATACGCAGTATTTT. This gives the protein CASSPHGDSYRPSTDTQYF.

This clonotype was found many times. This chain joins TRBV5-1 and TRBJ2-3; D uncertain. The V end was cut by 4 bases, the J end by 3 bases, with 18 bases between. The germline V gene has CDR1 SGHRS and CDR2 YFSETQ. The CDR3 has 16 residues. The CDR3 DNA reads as TGCGCCAGCAGCCGCCTAACCTCGAGCCGAACAGATACGCAGTATTTT. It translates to CASSRLTSSRTDTQYF.

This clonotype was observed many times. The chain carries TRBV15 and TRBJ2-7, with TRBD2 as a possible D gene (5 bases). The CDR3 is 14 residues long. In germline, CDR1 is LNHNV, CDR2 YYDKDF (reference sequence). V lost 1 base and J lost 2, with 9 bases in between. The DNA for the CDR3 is TGTGCCACCAGCAGAGGTCGGGAACCCTACGAGCAGTACTTC. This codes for CATSRGREPYEQYF.

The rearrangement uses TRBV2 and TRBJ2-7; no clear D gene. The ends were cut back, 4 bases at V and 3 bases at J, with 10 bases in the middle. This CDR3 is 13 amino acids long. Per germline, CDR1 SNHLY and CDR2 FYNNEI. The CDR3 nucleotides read TGTGCCAGCAGTGGTTCATTCTACTACGAGCAGTACTTC. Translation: CASSGSFYYEQYF.

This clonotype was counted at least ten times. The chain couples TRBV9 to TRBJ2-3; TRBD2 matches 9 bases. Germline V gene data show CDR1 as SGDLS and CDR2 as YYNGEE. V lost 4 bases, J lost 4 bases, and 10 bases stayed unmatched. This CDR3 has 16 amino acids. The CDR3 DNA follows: TGTGCCAGCAGCTCCCGGGTAGCGGGAGTGTCAGATACGCAGTATTTT. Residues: CASSSRVAGVSDTQYF. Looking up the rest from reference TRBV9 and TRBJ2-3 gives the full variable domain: DSGVTQTPKHLITATGQRVTLRCSPRSGDLSVYWYQQSLDQGLQFLIQYYNGEERAKGNILERFSAQQFPDLHSELNLSSLELGDSALYFCASSSRVAGVSDTQYFGPGTRLTVL.

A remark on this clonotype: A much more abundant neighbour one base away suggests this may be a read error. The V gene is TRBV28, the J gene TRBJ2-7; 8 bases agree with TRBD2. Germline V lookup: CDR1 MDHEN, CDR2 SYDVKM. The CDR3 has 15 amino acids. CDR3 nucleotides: TGTGCCAGCAGTGAGGGTAGCGGGACCCCCTACGAGCAGCACTTC. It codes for CASSEGSGTPYEQHF.

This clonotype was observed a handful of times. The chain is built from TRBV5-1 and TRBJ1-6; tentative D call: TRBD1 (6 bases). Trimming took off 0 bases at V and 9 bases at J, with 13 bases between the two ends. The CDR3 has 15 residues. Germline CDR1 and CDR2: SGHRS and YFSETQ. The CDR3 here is CASSLGNTGISPLHF. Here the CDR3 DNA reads TGCGCCAGCAGCTTGGGGAATACAGGGATTTCACCCCTCCACTTT.

CDR3 in DNA: TGTGCCAGCAGCCAAGGGGCGCAGCTTCAGCAGTACTTC. Translated, it gives CASSQGAQLQQYF. The chain links TRBV14 to TRBJ2-7; D is unresolved. Germline V gene lookup returns CDR1 SGHDN and CDR2 FVKESK. Trimming shortened V by 1 base and J by 8 bases, and 12 bases separated the two germline ends. CDR3 length: 13 residues.

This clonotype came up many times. CDR3 in DNA: TGTGCCAGTAGCCCAACAAGTTGGGGGCACGAGCAGTACTTC. Translated, it gives CASSPTSWGHEQYF. The gene calls are TRBV19 and TRBJ2-7; weak D call: TRBD1 (6 bases). Germline CDR1 LNHDA, CDR2 SQIVND (reference sequence). V was shortened by 6 bases and J by 5 bases, with 17 bases between the two germline ends. The CDR3 has 14 amino acids.

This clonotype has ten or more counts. The CDR3 loop reads CSANDRGQPYEQYF. The CDR3 nucleotides are TGCAGTGCGAACGACAGGGGGCAACCCTACGAGCAGTACTTC. The chain is built from TRBV20-1 and TRBJ2-7; 10 positions agree with TRBD1. Trimming removed 6 bases from V and 2 bases from J; junction bases left unmatched: 7. CDR3 size: 14 residues. Germline V lookup: CDR1 DFQATT, CDR2 SNEGSKA (reference sequence).

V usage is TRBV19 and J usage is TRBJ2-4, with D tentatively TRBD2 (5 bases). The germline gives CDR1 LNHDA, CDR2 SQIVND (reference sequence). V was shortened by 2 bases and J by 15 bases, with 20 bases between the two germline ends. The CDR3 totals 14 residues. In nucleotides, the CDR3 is TGTGCCAGTAGTATAAACTCCGGGATCAACATGTGGTACTTC. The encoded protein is CASSINSGINMWYF. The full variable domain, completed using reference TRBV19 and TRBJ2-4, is DGGITQSPKYLFRKEGQNVTLSCEQNLNHDAMYWYRQDPGQGLRLIYYSQIVNDFQKGDIAEGYSVSREKKESFPLTVTSAQKNPTAFYLCASSINSGINMWYFGAGTRLSVL.